This paragraph reports one T cell receptor beta chain. Its antigen is not identified. These data originate in a study of CD8+ T cells in alopecia areata. Overall study findings and caveats: On tofacitinib, scalp clonality and expanded CD8+ clones among top 100 fell significantly. Numerous clones, expanded in lesions, remained in scalp and blood during tofacitinib. In patients, TCRs were shared less clearly than in mice, and HLA may possibly be involved. With one nonresponder, baseline CD8+ expansion's link to response remains uncertain.

V lost 2 bases and J 4 bases, leaving 6 bases between the germline ends. CDR1 is LGHNA and CDR2 is YNFKEQ in the germline V gene. The length of the CDR3 is 13 residues. Treatment in this sample: oral pan-JAK inhibitor, 5-10 mg twice daily. cDNA serving as the sequencing template came from extracted, reverse transcribed RNA. Repertoires were generated with immunoSEQ multiplex PCR, while TCRdb's copy carries only in-frame clones and drops some. Of 95,000 to 110,000 clones listed, approximately 84% are singletons. Specimen: CD8+ T cells sorted from blood, collected between weeks 30 and 35, from a patient treated with tofacitinib. This chain uses TRBV4-2 with TRBJ1-5; D gene ambiguous. The TCR comes from a human donor with alopecia areata. CDR3 amino acids: CASSQHTNQPQHF. CDR3 nucleotides: TGTGCCAGCAGCCAACACACTAATCAGCCCCAGCATTTT.